The present entry profiles one T cell receptor beta chain with its context. Its specificity is not known. Some clones are missing from TCRdb's copy, which holds only in-frame ones; the method was immunoSEQ multiplex PCR. Of tens of thousands of clones detected, about 81% appear once; the ten largest clones hold roughly 8.4%. This record comes from a study of a mutant IDH1 vaccine in newly diagnosed glioma. Study-wide background: A roughly 62% male, approximately 38% female split and a mean age of about 40 years characterized treated patients. Regarding the study as a whole: Overall, roughly 95% of patients had vaccine-induced immune responses.

The time point: week 23, last vaccination. Each dose delivered 300 ug of mutant IDH1 20-mer peptide subcutaneously with imiquimod. V trimming: 4 bases; J trimming: 6 bases; junction bases outside the gene matches: 9. Germline assignment: CDR1 MNHEY and CDR2 SVGAGI. The CDR3 consists of 15 residues. The chain is built from TRBV6-5 and TRBJ2-4; 7 nucleotides line up with TRBD1. The source material was PBMCs, sampled from a glioma patient whose treatment included an IDH1 peptide vaccine. The receptor was isolated from a woman in her thirties or forties with glioma. Some clones in this sample may be carry-over from other donors' samples. The CDR3 loop is CASSSLPDRVNIQYF. CDR3 nucleotide sequence: TGTGCCAGCAGTTCGCTCCCTGACAGGGTAAACATTCAGTACTTC.